The source of this T cell receptor beta chain is a study of T cell repertoires in cytomegalovirus infection (dated by TCRdb to between 2018 and 2021). General notes on the study: The HLA type of each donor mattered for the analysis, because public TCR beta signatures pointed to carriage of CMV infection along with the matching HLA type. The paper as a whole reports these results and caveats: The ex vivo response was dominated by HLA-C-restricted CMV-specific TCR beta clonotypes, which also provided the single most frequent clonotype in two of eight donors. Carriers of CMV infection plus the relevant HLA type were discriminated by the cumulative frequency of public TCR beta family members in the study cohort and in an independent 352-donor cohort.

The sample holds a few counts of this clonotype. Its specific antigen is unknown. Base qualities are not at hand, and no much larger clone is one base apart. Reading the germline V gene gives CDR1 SGHDT and CDR2 YYEEEE. The CDR3, from cysteine to phenylalanine, totals 14 residues. Only the CDR3 part of the read is kept: 42 bases, read in frame from the first base. V is clipped by 4 bases and J by 1 base, and the sequence between their germline boundaries is 11 bases long. The data were produced on an Illumina HiSeq 1500. TCRdb trimmed the raw reads at Q25, called clones with MiXCR and kept productive beta chains. Entries that share a CDR3 protein sequence are merged under the most common genes and DNA. The sample yields 65,000 to 90,000 distinct CDR3 sequences; about 4.2% were counted once. The ten largest account for under 25% of the sample.

This sequence originates from a human donor in good health (CMV status not recorded). Some clones in this sample may be carry-over from other donors' samples. Recombination linked TRBV5-6 to TRBJ2-5; no D segment can be confidently identified. Sequencing was done on a sample of PBMCs. The CDR3 reads as follows: CASSPAGSQETQYF. In nucleotides, the sequence is TGTGCCAGCAGCCCTGCAGGCAGCCAAGAGACCCAGTACTTC.